Listed below are T cell receptor beta chains from one sample, sequenced in a study of control samples from healthy donors and cancer patients. Sequencing was performed with immunoSEQ multiplex PCR; in TCRdb, only in-frame clones are kept and a portion is missing. The repertoire includes 100,000 to 150,000 clones, roughly nine tenths of them detected once, and 1.5% to 2% sits in the top ten. The sequencing sample was made of blood. These TCRs come from a man aged 18-30 years in good health. Each CDR3 is given with its conserved first and last residue. The order of the fields is V gene, clone size, J gene, CDR3 protein. Clone size is not always given. Where it is, it says once, few, many or a class for expanded clones.

>TRBV11-2|.|TRBJ1-1
CASSLGRGPTEAFF
>TRBV9|.|TRBJ2-7
CASSEGDRGYEQYF
>TRBV10-3|.|TRBJ1-1
CATKGQGNTEAFF
>TRBV28|.|TRBJ1-2
CASTSVTLASYGYTF
>TRBV9|.|TRBJ1-4
CASSARQSTNEKLFF
>TRBV6-1|.|TRBJ1-1
CASSELGQGTEAFF
>TRBV27|.|TRBJ1-5
CASQPGGYNQPQHF
>TRBV7-6|.|TRBJ1-5
CASSLVSDSVNQPQHF
>TRBV5-1|.|TRBJ2-2
CASSFSGIDTGELFF
>TRBV27|.|TRBJ2-7
CATSPTGTHEQYF
>TRBV7-9|once|TRBJ2-7
CASSPGSEQYF
>TRBV7-6|.|TRBJ1-3
CASSPPGLSGNTIYF
>TRBV5-6|.|TRBJ2-6
CASSQYQGRVYSGANVLTF
>TRBV30|.|TRBJ1-1
CARTQGRDTEAFF
>TRBV24-1|once|TRBJ1-1
CATSAAGQGITEAFF
>TRBV14|.|TRBJ1-3
CASSQEVQGYTIYF